Reported below is one T cell receptor (beta chain). The source of the sample is a study of blood T cell repertoires in COVID-19. Overall study context: From the United States, Italy and Spain came samples of acute and convalescent COVID-19.

Germline-derived CDR1 and CDR2 are SNHLY and FYNNEI. V was trimmed by 4 bases and J by 1 base, leaving 7 bases between them. The CDR3 spans 14 residues. Some clones are missing from TCRdb's copy, which holds only in-frame ones; the method was immunoSEQ multiplex PCR. The sample lists roughly 200,000 clones; 82% were seen once. The sequence was obtained from a woman aged 60 to 75 with COVID-19, enrolled during active disease. Sequenced: peripheral blood. The chain recombines TRBV2 with TRBJ2-2, with D tentatively TRBD1 (5 bases). CDR3 DNA sequence: TGTGCCAGCAGTGCTGACAGGAACACCGGGGAGCTGTTTTTT. Its protein product is CASSADRNTGELFF.